Below, 8 T cell receptor beta chains from the same sample are listed, as sequenced in a study of T cell repertoires in cytomegalovirus infection. TCRdb ran MiXCR on the reads and lists one entry per CDR3 protein. The table has approximately 500,000 distinct CDR3 sequences, more than 15% seen once; the top ten hold more than 20%. Sequencing was carried out using CD8+ T cells from PBMCs. All receptors come from a human donor in good health (CMV status not recorded). Some clones in this sample may be carry-over from other donors' samples.

This clonotype occurred many times. The V and J genes are TRBV6-2 or TRBV6-3 and TRBJ2-6, with TRBD1 matching over 7 bases. V trimming: 2 bases; J trimming: 2 bases; junction bases outside the gene matches: 12. The CDR3 consists of 19 residues. Per the germline V gene, CDR1 is MNHEY and CDR2 is SVGEGT. The CDR3 DNA is TGTGCCAGCAGTTACCTCCAGACAGGGTACCACCCTGGGGCCAACGTCCTGACTTTC. Translation gives CASSYLQTGYHPGANVLTF.

In its sample, this clonotype was seen many times. V and J are TRBV7-9 and TRBJ2-1; D is perhaps TRBD1 or TRBD2 (5 bases each). The CDR3 contains 15 residues. V was clipped by 5 bases and J by 10 bases, with 21 bases between them. CDR1 SEHNR and CDR2 FQNEAQ come from the germline V gene (reference sequence). The CDR3 loop is CASSPSGKRYGEQFF. DNA for the CDR3: TGTGCCAGCAGCCCTTCAGGGAAGCGGTACGGGGAGCAGTTCTTC.

In nucleotides, the CDR3 is TGTGCCACCATGCAGAGCAGTTTTCGGACAGGTCATTCACCCCTCCACTTT. It codes for CATMQSSFRTGHSPLHF. The chain employs TRBV15 and TRBJ1-6; TRBD1 matches 7 bases. CDR3 length equals 17 residues. The V segment lost 7 bases and the J segment 8 bases; nucleotides outside the gene matches: 17. CDR1 and CDR2 (germline): LNHNV, YYDKDF (reference sequence).

In this sample, this clonotype turned up a few times. The chain uses TRBV9 and TRBJ2-7; 7 bases agree with TRBD1. The germline CDR1 and CDR2 sequences are SGDLS and YYNGEE. The CDR3 loop spans 15 amino acids. Trimming removed 0 bases from V and 5 bases from J; junction bases left unmatched: 8. Written as DNA, the CDR3 is TGTGCCAGCAGCGTAGGTCACGGGACAGTCCACGAGCAGTACTTC. Protein product: CASSVGHGTVHEQYF.

Regarding this clonotype: The conserved final phenylalanine or tryptophan is absent from the CDR3, which likely points to a read error. J is TRBJ2-7 and V is TRBV7-9, with TRBD1 identical over 7 bases. CDR1 is SEHNR, CDR2 FQNEAQ, per germline (reference sequence). The V gene end was trimmed by 0 bases and the J gene end by 2 bases; junction bases not matched to a gene: 1. The CDR3 runs 14 residues. The CDR3 loop is CASSLADRAYEQYL. For the CDR3, the DNA is TGTGCCAGCAGCTTAGCCGACAGGGCCTACGAGCAGTACTTA.

The chain links TRBV9 to TRBJ2-1; 7 bases fit TRBD2. V shed 0 bases and J 0 bases; nucleotides not matched to a gene: 9. Germline V gene sequence: CDR1 SGDLS, CDR2 YYNGEE. There are 18 residues in the CDR3. This chain's CDR3 is CASSVAERGGASYNEQFF. The CDR3 DNA sequence: TGTGCCAGCAGCGTAGCCGAGCGGGGAGGAGCCTCCTACAATGAGCAGTTCTTC.

This clonotype was observed at least ten times. The rearrangement uses TRBV7-3 and TRBJ1-1; no clear D gene. The germline V gene encodes CDR1 SGHTA and CDR2 FQGTGA. With 6 bases removed from V and 4 bases from J, the gap between germline ends came to 9 bases. CDR3 length equals 12 residues. This chain's CDR3 is CASSDTSTEAFF. Written as DNA, the CDR3 is TGTGCCAGCAGTGACACCTCCACTGAAGCTTTCTTT.

This clonotype occurred many times. This chain uses TRBV7-8 with TRBJ1-5; D perhaps matches TRBD1 (5 bases). CDR1 is SGHVS, CDR2 FQNEAQ, per germline. Trimming shortened V by 5 bases and J by 10 bases, and 18 bases separated the two germline ends. There are 14 residues in the CDR3. The CDR3 region has the DNA TGTGCCAGCAGCATAGGGCGGGGGAATATTCCCCAGCATTTT. This sequence encodes CASSIGRGNIPQHF.